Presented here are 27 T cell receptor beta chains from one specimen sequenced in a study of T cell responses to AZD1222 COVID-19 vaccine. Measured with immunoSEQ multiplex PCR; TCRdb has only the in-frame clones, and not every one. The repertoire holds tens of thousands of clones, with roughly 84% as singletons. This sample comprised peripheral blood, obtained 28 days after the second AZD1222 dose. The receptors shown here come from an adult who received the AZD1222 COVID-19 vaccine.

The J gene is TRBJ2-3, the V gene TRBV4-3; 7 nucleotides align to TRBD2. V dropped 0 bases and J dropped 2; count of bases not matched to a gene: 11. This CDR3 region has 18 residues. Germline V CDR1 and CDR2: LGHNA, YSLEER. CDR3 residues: CASSQDLPTSYDTDTQYF. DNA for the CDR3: TGCGCCAGCAGCCAAGATCTACCGACTAGCTATGACACAGATACGCAGTATTTT.

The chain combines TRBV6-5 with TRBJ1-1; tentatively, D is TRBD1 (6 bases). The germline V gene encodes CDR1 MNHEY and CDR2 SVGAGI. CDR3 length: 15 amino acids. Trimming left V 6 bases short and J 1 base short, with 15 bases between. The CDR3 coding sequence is TGTGCCAGCAGACCCCATACAGGGCGGAACACTGAAGCTTTCTTT. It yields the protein CASRPHTGRNTEAFF.

The CDR3 coding sequence is TGTGCCAGCAGTTTAGAAGCGGGGCTCGGTCTCTACGAGCAGTACTTC. Its translation is CASSLEAGLGLYEQYF. This chain links TRBV27 with TRBJ2-7; 7 nucleotides agree with TRBD2. The length of the CDR3 is 16 residues. The V segment lost 2 bases and the J segment 3 bases; nucleotides outside the gene matches: 10. Germline loops: CDR1 MNHEY, CDR2 SMNVEV (reference sequence).

The CDR3 DNA follows: TGTGCCAGCAGGTTTCTTTGGACGGGGTCTTCCTACGAGCAGTACTTC. Protein product: CASRFLWTGSSYEQYF. The chain joins TRBV5-5 to TRBJ2-7; D might be TRBD2 (5 bases). This CDR3 comprises 16 residues. The V and J ends lost 5 bases and 1 base respectively, with 19 bases between them. The germline gives CDR1 SGHKS, CDR2 YYEKEE (reference sequence).

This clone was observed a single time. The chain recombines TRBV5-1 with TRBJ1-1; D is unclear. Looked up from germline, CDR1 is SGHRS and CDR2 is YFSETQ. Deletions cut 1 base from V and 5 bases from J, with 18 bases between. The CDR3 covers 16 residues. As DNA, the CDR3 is TGCGCCAGCAGCTTGTTACCAGCCGGAGTTGGGACTGAAGCTTTCTTT. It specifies CASSLLPAGVGTEAFF.

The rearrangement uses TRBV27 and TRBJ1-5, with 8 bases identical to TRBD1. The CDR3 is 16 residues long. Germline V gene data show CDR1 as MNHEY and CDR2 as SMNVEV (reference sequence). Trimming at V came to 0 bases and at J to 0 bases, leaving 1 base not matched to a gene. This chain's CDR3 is CASSLSGQVSNQPQHF. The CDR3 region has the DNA TGTGCCAGCAGTTTATCGGGACAGGTTAGCAATCAGCCCCAGCATTTT.

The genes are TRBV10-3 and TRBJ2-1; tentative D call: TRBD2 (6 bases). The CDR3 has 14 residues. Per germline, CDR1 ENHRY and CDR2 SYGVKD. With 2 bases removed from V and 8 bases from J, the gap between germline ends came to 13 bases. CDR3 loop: CAISERGSFDEQFF. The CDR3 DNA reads TGTGCCATCAGTGAGCGGGGGAGTTTCGATGAGCAGTTCTTC.

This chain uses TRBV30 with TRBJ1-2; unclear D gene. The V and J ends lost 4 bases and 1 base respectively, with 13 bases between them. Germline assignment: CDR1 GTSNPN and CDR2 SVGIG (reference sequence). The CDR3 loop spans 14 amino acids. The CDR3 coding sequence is TGTGCCTGGACCCCAGGCTTGAATAACTATGGCTACACCTTC. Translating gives CAWTPGLNNYGYTF.

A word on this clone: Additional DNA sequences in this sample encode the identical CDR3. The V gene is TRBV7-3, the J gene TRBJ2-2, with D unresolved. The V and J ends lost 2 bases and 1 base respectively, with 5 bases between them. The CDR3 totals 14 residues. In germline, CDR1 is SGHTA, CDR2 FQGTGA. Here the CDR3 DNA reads TGTGCCAGCAGCTTAGGACGGAACACCGGGGAGCTGTTTTTT. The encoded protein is CASSLGRNTGELFF.

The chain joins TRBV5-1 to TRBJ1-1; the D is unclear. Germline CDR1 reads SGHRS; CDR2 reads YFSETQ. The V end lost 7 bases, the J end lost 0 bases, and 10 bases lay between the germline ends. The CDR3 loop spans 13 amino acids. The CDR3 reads CASSRDMNTEAFF. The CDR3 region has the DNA TGCGCCAGCTCCAGAGACATGAACACTGAAGCTTTCTTT.

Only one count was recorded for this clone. The CDR3 DNA is TGCGCCAGCAGCTCCATAGCGGGTATATCCTACGAGCAGTACTTC. It specifies CASSSIAGISYEQYF. The chain has TRBV5-1 and TRBJ2-7; 7 nucleotides align to TRBD2. This CDR3 comprises 15 residues. The germline gives CDR1 SGHRS, CDR2 YFSETQ. After removal of 3 bases from V and 1 base from J, the junction contained 7 bases not matched to a gene.

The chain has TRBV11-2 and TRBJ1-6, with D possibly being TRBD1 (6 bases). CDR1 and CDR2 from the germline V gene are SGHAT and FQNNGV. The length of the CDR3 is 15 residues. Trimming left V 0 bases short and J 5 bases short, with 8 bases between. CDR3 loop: CASSLEAGDNSPLHF. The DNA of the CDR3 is TGTGCCAGCAGCTTAGAGGCAGGGGATAATTCACCCCTCCACTTT.

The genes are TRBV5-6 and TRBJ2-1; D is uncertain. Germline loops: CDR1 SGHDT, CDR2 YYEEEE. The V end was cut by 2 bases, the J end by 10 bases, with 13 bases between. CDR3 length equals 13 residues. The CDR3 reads CASSFGRPREQFF. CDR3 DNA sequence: TGTGCCAGCAGCTTCGGGCGCCCCAGGGAGCAGTTCTTC.

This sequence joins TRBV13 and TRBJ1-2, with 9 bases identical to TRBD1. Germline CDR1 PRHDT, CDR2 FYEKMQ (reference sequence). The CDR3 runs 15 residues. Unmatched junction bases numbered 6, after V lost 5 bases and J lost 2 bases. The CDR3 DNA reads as TGTGCCAGCAGCCTCCGGGACAGGGCGAACTATGGCTACACCTTC. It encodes CASSLRDRANYGYTF. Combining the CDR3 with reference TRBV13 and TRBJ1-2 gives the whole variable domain AAGVIQSPRHLIKEKRETATLKCYPIPRHDTVYWYQQGPGQDPQFLISFYEKMQSDKGSIPDRFSAQQFSDYHSELNMSSLELGDSALYFCASSLRDRANYGYTFGSGTRLTVV.

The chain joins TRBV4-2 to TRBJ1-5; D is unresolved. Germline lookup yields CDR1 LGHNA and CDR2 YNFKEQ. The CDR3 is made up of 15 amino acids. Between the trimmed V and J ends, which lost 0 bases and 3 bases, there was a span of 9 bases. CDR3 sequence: CASSQDSAPNQPQHF. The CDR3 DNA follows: TGTGCCAGCAGCCAAGATTCAGCTCCCAATCAGCCCCAGCATTTT.

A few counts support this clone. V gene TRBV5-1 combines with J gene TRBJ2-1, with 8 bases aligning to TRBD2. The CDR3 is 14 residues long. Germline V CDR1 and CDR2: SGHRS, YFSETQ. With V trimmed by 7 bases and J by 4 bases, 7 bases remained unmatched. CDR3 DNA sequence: TGCGCCAGCGCTTCGGGAGGGGGATACAATGAGCAGTTCTTC. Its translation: CASASGGGYNEQFF.

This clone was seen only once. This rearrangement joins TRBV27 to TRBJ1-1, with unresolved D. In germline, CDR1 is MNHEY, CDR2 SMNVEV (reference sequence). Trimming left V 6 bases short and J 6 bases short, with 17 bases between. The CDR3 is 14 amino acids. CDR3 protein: CASSQMGPMSEAFF. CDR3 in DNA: TGTGCCAGCAGCCAAATGGGTCCGATGTCTGAAGCTTTCTTT.

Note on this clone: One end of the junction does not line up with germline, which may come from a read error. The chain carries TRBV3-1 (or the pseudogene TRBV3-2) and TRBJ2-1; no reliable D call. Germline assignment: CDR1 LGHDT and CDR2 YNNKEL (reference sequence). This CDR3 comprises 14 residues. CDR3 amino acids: CASSQDFLQSRPLF. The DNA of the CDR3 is TGTGCCAGCAGCCAAGATTTTCTACAGTCCCGCCCGCTCTTC.

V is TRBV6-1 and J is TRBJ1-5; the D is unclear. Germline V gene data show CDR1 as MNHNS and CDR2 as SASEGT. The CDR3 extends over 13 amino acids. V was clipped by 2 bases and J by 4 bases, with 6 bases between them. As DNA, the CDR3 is TGTGCCAGCAGTGAATGGGGAAATCAGCCCCAGCATTTT. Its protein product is CASSEWGNQPQHF.

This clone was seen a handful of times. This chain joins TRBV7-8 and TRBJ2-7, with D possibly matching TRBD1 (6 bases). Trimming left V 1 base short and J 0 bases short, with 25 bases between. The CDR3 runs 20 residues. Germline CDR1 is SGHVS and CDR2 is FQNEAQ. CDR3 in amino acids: CASSLGLGPARRGSSYEQYF. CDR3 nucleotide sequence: TGTGCCAGCAGCTTAGGATTAGGCCCCGCCCGCAGGGGAAGCTCCTACGAGCAGTACTTC.

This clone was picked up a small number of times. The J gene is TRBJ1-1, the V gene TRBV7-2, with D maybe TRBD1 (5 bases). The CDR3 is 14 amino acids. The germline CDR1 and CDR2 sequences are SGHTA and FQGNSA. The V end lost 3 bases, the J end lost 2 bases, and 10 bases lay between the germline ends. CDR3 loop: CASSLTQGNTEAFF. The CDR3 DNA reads TGTGCCAGCAGCTTGACTCAGGGAAACACTGAAGCTTTCTTT.

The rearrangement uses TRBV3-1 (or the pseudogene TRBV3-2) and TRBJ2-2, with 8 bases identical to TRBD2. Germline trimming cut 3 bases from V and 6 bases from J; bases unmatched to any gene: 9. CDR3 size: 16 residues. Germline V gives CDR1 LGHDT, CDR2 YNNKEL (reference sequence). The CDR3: CASSHGHGGVPGELFF. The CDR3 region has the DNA TGTGCCAGCAGCCACGGCCACGGGGGGGTCCCCGGGGAGCTGTTTTTT.

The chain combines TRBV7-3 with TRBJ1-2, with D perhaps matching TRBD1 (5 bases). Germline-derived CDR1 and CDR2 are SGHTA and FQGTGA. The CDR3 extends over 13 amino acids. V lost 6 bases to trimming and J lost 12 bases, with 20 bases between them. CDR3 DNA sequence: TGTGCCAGCAGGGGCCAATTTCTGTCGGGGGACACCTTC. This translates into CASRGQFLSGDTF.

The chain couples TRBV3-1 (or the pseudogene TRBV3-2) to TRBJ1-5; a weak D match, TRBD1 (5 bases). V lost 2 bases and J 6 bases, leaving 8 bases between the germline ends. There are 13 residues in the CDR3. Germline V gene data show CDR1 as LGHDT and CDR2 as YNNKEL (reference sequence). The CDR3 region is CASSQSGGQPQHF. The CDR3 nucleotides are TGTGCCAGCAGCCAATCCGGGGGTCAGCCCCAGCATTTT.

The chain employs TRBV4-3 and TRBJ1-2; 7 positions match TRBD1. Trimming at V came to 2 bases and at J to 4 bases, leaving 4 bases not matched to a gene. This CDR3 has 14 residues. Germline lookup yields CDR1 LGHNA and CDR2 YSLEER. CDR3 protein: CASSQLQGSYGYTF. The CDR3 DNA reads TGCGCCAGCAGCCAACTACAGGGGAGCTATGGCTACACCTTC.

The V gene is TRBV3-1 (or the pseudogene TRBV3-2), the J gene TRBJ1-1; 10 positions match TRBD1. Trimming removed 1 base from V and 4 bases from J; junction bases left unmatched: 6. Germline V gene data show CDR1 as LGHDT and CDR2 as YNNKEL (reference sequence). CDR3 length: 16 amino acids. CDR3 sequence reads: CASSQGDRGVGTEAFF. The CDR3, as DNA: TGTGCCAGCAGCCAAGGGGACAGGGGTGTTGGCACTGAAGCTTTCTTT.

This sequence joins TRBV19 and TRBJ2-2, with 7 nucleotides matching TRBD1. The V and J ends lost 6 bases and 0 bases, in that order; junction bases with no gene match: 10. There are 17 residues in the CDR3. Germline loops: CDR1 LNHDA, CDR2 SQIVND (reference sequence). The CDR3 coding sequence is TGTGCCAGTAGCAGGCCGGGACAGAGCGCGAACACCGGGGAGCTGTTTTTT. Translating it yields CASSRPGQSANTGELFF. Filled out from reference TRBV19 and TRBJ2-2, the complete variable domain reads DGGITQSPKYLFRKEGQNVTLSCEQNLNHDAMYWYRQDPGQGLRLIYYSQIVNDFQKGDIAEGYSVSREKKESFPLTVTSAQKNPTAFYLCASSRPGQSANTGELFFGEGSRLTVL.